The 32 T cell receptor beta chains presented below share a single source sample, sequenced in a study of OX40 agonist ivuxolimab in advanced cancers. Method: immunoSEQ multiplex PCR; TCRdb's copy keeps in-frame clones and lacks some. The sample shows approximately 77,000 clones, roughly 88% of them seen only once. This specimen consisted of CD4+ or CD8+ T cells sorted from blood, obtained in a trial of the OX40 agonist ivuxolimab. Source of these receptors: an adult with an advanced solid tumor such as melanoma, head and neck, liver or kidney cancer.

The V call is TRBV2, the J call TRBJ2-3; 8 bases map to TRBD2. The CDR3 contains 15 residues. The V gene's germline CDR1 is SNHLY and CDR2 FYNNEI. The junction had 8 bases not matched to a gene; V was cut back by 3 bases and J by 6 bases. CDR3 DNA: TGTGCCAGCAGTGATACTACGGGAGGGAGGGATACGCAGTATTTT. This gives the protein CASSDTTGGRDTQYF.

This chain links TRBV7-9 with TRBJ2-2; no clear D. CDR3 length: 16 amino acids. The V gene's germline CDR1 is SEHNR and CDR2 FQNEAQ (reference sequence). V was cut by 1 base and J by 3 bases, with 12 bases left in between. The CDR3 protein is CASSLGSTKYTGELFF. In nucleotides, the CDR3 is TGTGCCAGCAGCTTAGGGTCCACAAAATACACCGGGGAGCTGTTTTTT.

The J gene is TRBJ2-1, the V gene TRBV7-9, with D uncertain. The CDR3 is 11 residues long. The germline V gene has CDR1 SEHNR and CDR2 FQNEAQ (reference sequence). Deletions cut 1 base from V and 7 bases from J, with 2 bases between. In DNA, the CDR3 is TGTGCCAGCAGCTTAGGGAATGAGCAGTTCTTC. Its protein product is CASSLGNEQFF.

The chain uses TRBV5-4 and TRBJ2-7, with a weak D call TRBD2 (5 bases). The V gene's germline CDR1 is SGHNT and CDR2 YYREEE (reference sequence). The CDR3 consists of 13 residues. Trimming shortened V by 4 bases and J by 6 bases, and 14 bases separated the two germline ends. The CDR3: CASSPVRGSEQYF. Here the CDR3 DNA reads TGTGCCAGCAGCCCCGTTCGAGGGTCCGAGCAGTACTTC.

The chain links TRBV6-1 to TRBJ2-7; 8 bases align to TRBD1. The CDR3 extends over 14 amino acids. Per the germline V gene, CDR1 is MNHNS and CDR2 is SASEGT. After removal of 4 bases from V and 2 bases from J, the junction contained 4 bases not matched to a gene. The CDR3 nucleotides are TGTGCCAGCAGTGCTGACAGGGGACCCTACGAGCAGTACTTC. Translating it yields CASSADRGPYEQYF.

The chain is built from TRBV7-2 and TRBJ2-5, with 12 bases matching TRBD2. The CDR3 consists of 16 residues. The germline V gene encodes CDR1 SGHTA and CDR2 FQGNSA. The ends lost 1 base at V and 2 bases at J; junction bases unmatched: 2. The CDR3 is CASSLGTSGVQETQYF. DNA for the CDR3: TGTGCCAGCAGCTTAGGGACTAGCGGGGTACAAGAGACCCAGTACTTC.

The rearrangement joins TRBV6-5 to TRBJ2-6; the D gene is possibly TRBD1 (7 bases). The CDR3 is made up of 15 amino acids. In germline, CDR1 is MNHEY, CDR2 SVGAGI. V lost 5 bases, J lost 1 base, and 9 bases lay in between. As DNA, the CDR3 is TGTGCCAGCAGTCAGGGGGGTTCTGGGGCCAACGTCCTGACTTTC. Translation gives CASSQGGSGANVLTF.

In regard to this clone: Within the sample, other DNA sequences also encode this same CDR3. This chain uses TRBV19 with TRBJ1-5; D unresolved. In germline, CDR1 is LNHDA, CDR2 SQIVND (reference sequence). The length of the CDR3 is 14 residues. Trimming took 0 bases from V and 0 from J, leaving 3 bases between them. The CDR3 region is CASSIDSSNQPQHF. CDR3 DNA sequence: TGTGCCAGTAGTATAGACAGTAGCAATCAGCCCCAGCATTTT.

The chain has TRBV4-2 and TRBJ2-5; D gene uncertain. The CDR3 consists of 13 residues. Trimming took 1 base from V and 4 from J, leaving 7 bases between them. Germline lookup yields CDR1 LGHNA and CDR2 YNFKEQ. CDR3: CASSQVGGETQYF. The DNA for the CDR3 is TGTGCCAGCAGCCAAGTAGGCGGAGAGACCCAGTACTTC.

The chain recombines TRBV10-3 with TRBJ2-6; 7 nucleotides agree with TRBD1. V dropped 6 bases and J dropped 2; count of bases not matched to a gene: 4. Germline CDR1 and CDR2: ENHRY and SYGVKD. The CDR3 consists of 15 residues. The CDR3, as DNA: TGTGCCATCAGCCCCGACAGGGCTGGGGCCAACGTCCTGACTTTC. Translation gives CAISPDRAGANVLTF.

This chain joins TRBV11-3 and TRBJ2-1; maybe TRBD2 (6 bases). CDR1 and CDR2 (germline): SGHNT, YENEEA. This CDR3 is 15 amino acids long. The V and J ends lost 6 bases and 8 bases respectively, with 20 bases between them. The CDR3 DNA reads TGTGCCAGCAGTCTTGGGGCGGGAAGGCCTCATGAGCAGTTCTTC. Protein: CASSLGAGRPHEQFF. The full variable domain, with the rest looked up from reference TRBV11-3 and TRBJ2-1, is EAGVVQSPRYKIIEKKQPVAFWCNPISGHNTLYWYLQNLGQGPELLIRYENEEAVDDSQLPKDRFSAERLKGVDSTLKIQPAELGDSAVYLCASSLGAGRPHEQFFGPGTRLTVL.

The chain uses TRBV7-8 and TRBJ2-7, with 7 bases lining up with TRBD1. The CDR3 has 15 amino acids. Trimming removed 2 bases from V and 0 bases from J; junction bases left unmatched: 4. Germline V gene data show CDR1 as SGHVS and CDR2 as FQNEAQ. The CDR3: CASSLQGGLSYEQYF. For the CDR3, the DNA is TGTGCCAGCAGCTTACAAGGGGGCCTCTCCTACGAGCAGTACTTC.

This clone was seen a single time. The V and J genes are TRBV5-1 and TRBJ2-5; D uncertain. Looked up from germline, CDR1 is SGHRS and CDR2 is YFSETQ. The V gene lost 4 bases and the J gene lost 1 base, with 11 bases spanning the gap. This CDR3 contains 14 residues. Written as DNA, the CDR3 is TGCGCCAGCAGCCCGCGGCCAGGCCAAGAGACCCAGTACTTC. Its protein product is CASSPRPGQETQYF.

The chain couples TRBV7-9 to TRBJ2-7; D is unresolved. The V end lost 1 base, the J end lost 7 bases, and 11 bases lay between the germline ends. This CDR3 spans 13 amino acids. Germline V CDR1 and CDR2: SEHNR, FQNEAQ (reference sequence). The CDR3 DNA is TGTGCCAGCAGCTTAGGGGCCCTTTGGGAGCAGTACTTC. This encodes CASSLGALWEQYF.

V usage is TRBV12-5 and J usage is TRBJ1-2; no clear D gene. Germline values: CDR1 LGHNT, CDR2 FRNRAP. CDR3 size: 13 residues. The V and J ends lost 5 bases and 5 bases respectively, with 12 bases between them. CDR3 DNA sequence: TGTGCTAGTGGTCTTGACGGTAAATATGGCTACACCTTC. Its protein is CASGLDGKYGYTF.

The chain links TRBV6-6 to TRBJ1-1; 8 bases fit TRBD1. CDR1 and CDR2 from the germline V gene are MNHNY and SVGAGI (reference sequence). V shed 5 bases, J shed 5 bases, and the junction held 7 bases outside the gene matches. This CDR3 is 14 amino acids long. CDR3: CASSPTGAGTEAFF. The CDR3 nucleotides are TGTGCCAGCAGTCCGACAGGGGCAGGAACTGAAGCTTTCTTT.

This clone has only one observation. DNA of the CDR3: TGTGCCAGCAGCCAAGAATGGGGGGCAATGGGAGATACGCAGTATTTT. As protein: CASSQEWGAMGDTQYF. V and J are TRBV4-2 and TRBJ2-3, with D possibly called TRBD1 or TRBD2 (6 bases each). CDR1 and CDR2 (germline): LGHNA, YNFKEQ. The length of the CDR3 is 16 residues. V gave up 0 bases and J gave up 5 bases, with 15 bases separating them.

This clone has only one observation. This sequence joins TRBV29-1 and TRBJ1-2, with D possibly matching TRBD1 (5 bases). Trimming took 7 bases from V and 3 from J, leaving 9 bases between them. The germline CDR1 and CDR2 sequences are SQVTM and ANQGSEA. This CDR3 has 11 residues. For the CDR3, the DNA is TGCAGCGCCGGGACTGACTATGGCTACACCTTC. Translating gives CSAGTDYGYTF.

The CDR3 DNA reads as TGTGCCAGCACCCCCCGGGCCGGCGGAGAGACCCAGTACTTC. It encodes CASTPRAGGETQYF. The chain links TRBV11-3 to TRBJ2-5, with D hard to call. This CDR3 comprises 14 residues. Germline loops: CDR1 SGHNT, CDR2 YENEEA. Trimming removed 7 bases from V and 4 bases from J, with 16 bases in between.

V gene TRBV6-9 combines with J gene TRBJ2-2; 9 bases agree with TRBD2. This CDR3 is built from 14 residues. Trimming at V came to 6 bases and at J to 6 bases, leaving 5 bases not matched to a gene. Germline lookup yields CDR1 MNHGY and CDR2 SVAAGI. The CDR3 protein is CASSLAGSAGELFF. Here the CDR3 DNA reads TGTGCCAGCAGCCTAGCGGGGAGCGCCGGGGAGCTGTTTTTT.

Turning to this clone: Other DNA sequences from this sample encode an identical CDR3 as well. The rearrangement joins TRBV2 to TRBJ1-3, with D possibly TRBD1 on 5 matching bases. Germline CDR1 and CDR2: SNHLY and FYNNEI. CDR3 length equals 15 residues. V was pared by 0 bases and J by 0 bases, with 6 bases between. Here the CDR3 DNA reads TGTGCCAGCAGTGAAGCTGACAGCTCTGGAAACACCATATATTTT. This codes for CASSEADSSGNTIYF.

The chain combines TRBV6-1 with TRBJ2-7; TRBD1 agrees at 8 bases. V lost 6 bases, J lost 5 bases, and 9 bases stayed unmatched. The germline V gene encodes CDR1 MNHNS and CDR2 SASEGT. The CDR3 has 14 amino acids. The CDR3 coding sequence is TGTGCCAGCAGGAAAGGACAGGGTTTCGACGAGCAGTACTTC. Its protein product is CASRKGQGFDEQYF.

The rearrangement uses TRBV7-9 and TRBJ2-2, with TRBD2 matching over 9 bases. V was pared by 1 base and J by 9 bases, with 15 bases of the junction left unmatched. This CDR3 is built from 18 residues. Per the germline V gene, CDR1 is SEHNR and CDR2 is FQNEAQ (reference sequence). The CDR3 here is CASSLGTVAGVSARELFF. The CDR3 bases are TGTGCCAGCAGCTTAGGAACCGTAGCGGGAGTATCTGCGAGGGAGCTGTTTTTT.

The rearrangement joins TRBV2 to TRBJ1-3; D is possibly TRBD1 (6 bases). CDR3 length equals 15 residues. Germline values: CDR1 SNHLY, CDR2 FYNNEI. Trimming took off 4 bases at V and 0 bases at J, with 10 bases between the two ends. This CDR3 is CASSVDRSSGNTIYF. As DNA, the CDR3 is TGTGCCAGCAGTGTCGACAGGAGCTCTGGAAACACCATATATTTT.

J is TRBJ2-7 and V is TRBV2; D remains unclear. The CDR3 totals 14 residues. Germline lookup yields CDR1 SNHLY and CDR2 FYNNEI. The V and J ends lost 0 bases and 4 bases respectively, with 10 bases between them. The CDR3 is CASSEAALRYEQYF. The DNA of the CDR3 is TGTGCCAGCAGTGAAGCTGCTTTGCGGTACGAGCAGTACTTC.

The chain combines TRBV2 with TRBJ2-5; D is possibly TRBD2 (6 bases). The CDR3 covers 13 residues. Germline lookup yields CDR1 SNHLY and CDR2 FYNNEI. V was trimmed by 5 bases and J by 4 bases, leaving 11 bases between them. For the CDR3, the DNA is TGTGCCAGCAGTCAGGGAGGAGGAGAGACCCAGTACTTC. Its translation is CASSQGGGETQYF. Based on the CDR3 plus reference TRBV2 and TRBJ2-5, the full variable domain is EPEVTQTPSHQVTQMGQEVILRCVPISNHLYFYWYRQILGQKVEFLVSFYNNEISEKSEIFDDQFSVERPDGSNFTLKIRSTKLEDSAMYFCASSQGGGETQYFGPGTRLLVL.

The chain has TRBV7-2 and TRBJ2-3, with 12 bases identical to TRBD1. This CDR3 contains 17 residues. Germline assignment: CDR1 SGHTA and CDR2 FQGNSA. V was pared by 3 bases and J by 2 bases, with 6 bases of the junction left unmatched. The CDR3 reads CASSLWGQGATTDTQYF. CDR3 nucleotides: TGTGCCAGCAGCTTGTGGGGACAGGGGGCGACCACAGATACGCAGTATTTT.

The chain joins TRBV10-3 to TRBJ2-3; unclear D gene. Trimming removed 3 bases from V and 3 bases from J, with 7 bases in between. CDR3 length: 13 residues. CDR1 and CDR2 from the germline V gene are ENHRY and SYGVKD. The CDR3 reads CAISDYVTDTQYF. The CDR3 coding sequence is TGTGCCATCAGTGACTACGTGACAGATACGCAGTATTTT.

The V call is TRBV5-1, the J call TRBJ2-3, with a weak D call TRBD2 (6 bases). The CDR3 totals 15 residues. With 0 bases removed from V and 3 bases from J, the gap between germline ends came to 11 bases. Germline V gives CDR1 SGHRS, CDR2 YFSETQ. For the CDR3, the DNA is TGCGCCAGCAGCTTGGCGCTAGCGCCAACAGATACGCAGTATTTT. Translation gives CASSLALAPTDTQYF.

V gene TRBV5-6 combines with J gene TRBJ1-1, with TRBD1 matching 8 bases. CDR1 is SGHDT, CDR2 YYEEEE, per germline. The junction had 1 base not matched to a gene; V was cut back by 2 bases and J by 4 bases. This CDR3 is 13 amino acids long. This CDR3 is CASSLQGGTEAFF. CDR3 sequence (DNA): TGTGCCAGCAGCTTACAGGGGGGCACTGAAGCTTTCTTT.

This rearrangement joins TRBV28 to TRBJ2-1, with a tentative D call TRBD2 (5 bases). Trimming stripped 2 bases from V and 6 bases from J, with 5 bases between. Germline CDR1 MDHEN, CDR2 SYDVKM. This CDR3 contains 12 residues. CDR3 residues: CASSLEGNEQFF. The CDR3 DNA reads TGTGCCAGCAGTTTAGAGGGCAATGAGCAGTTCTTC.

The CDR3 sequence: CASSTLSGGTEAFF. DNA of the CDR3: TGTGCCAGTAGTACCTTATCGGGCGGCACTGAAGCTTTCTTT. The gene calls are TRBV19 and TRBJ1-1; D not certain. Germline loops: CDR1 LNHDA, CDR2 SQIVND (reference sequence). V lost 4 bases, J lost 4 bases, and 13 bases lay in between. The CDR3 extends over 14 amino acids.